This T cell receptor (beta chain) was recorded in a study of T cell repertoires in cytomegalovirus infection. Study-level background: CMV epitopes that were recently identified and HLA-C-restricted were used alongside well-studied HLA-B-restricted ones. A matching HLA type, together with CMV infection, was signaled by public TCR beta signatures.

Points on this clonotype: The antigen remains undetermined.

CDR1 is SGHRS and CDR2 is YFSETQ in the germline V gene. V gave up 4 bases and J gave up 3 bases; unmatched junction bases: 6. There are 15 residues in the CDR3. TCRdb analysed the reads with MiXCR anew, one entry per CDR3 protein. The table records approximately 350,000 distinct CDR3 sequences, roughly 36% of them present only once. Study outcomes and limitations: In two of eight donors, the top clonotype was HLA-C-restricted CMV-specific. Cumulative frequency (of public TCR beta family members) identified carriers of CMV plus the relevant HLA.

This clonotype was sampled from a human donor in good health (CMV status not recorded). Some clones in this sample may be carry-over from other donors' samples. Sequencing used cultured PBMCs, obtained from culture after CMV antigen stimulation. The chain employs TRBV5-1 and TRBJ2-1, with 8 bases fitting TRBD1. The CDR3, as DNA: TGCGCCAGCAGCAGGCAGGGGGCGGGCTACAATGAGCAGTTCTTC. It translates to CASSRQGAGYNEQFF.